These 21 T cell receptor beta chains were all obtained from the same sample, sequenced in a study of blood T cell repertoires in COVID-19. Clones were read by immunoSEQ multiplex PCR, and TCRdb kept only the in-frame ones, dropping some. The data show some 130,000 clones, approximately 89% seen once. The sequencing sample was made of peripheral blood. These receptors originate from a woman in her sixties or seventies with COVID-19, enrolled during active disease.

CDR3 bases: TGTGCCAGCAGCTTTAAGTTGGCCCACCGGGACAGGCAAGAGACCCAGTACTTC. Translating it yields CASSFKLAHRDRQETQYF. The V and J genes are TRBV7-6 and TRBJ2-5, with 8 nucleotides matching TRBD1. This CDR3 comprises 18 residues. The trim removed 3 bases at V and 2 bases at J, leaving 14 bases unmatched. Germline CDR1 SGHVS, CDR2 FNYEAQ.

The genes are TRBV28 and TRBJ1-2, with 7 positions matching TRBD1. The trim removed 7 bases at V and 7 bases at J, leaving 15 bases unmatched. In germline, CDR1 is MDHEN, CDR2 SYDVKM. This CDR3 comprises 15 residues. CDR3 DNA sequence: TGTGCCAGCACCAAGGACAGGCCTGGCCTTAGTGGCTACACCTTC. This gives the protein CASTKDRPGLSGYTF.

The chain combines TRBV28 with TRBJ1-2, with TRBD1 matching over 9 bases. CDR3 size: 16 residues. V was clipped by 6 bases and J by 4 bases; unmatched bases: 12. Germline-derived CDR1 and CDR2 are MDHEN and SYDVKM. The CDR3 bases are TGTGCCAGCAGCCCCCCACAGGGGGCCGATATCTATGGCTACACCTTC. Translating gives CASSPPQGADIYGYTF.

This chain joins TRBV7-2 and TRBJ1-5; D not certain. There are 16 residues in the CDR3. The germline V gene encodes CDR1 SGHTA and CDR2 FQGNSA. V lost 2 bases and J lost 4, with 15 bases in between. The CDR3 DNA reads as TGTGCCAGCAGCTTAACCTCCTCCGGGATAAATCAGCCCCAGCATTTT. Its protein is CASSLTSSGINQPQHF.

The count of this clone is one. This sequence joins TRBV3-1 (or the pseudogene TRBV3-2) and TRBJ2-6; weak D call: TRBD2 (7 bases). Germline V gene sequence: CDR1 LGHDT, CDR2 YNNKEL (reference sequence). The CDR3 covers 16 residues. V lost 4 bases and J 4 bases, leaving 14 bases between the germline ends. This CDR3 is CASSPRGGTGANVLTF. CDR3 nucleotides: TGTGCCAGCAGCCCAAGGGGGGGCACCGGGGCCAACGTCCTGACTTTC.

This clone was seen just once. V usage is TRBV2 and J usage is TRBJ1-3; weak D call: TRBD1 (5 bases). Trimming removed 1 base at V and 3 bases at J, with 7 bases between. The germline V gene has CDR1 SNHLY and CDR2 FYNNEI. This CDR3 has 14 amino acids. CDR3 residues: CASSEDRYGNTIYF. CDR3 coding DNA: TGTGCCAGCAGTGAAGACAGGTATGGAAACACCATATATTTT.

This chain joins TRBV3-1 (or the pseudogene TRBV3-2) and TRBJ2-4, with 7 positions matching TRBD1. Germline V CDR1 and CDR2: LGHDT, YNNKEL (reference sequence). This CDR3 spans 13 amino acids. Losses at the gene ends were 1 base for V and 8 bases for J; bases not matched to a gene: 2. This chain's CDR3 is CASSQVTGDIQYF. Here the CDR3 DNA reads TGTGCCAGCAGCCAAGTTACAGGGGACATTCAGTACTTC.

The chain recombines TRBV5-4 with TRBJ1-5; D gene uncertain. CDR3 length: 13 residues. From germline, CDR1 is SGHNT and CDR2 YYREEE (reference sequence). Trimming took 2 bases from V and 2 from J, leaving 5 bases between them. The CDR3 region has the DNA TGTGCCAGCAGCTTCGGTCGCAATCAGCCCCAGCATTTT. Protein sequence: CASSFGRNQPQHF.

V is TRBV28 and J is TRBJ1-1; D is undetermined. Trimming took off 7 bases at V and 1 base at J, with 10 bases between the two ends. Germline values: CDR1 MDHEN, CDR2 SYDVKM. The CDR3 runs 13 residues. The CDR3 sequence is CASNHGGNTEAFF. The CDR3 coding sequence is TGTGCCAGCAATCATGGAGGGAACACTGAAGCTTTCTTT.

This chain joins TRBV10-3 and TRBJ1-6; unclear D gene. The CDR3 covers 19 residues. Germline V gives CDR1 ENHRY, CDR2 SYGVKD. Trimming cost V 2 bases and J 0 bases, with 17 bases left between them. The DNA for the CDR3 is TGTGCCATCAGTGAGACCCTCCTTGGGAGCCGCTCCTATAATTCACCCCTCCACTTT. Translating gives CAISETLLGSRSYNSPLHF.

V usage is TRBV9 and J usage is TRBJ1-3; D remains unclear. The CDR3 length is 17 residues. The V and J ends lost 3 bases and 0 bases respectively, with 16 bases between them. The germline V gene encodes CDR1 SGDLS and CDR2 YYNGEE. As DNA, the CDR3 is TGTGCCAGCAGCGCCCGGTTTGTGCCGGGCTCTGGAAACACCATATATTTT. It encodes CASSARFVPGSGNTIYF.

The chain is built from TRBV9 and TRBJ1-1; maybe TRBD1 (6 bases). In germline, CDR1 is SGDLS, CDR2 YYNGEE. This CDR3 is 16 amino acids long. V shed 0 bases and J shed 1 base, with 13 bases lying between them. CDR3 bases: TGTGCCAGCAGCGTAGAGGGGGAAATGCGGAACACTGAAGCTTTCTTT. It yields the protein CASSVEGEMRNTEAFF.

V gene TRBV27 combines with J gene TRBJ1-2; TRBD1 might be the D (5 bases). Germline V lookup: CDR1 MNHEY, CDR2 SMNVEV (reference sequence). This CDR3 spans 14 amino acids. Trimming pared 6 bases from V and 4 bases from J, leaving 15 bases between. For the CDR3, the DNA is TGTGCCAGCAGGGAGTGGGGGGGACTCTATGGCTACACCTTC. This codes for CASREWGGLYGYTF.

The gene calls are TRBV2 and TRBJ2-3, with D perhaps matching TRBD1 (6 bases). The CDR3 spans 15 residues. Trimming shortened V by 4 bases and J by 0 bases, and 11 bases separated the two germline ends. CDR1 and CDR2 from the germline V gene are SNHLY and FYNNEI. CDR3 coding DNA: TGTGCCAGCAGTGTCGGGACAAGAAGCACAGATACGCAGTATTTT. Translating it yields CASSVGTRSTDTQYF.

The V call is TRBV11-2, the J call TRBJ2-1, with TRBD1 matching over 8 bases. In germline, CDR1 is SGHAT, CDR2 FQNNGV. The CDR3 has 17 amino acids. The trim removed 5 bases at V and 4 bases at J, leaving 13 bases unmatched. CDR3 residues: CASSPRPGTGEYNEQFF. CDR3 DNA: TGTGCCAGCAGCCCACGTCCCGGGACAGGAGAATACAATGAGCAGTTCTTC.

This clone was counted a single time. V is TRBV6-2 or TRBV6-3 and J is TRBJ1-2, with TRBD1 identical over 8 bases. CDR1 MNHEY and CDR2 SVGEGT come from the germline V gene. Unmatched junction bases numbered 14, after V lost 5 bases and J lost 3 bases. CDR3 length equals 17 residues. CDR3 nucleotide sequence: TGTGCCAGCAGTGCCACCGGGACAGGTCGAGGGGACTATGGCTACACCTTC. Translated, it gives CASSATGTGRGDYGYTF.

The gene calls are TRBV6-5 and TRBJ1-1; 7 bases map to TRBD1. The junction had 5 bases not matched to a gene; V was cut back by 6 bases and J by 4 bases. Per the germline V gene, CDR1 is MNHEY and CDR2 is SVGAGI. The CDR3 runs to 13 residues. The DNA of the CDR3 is TGTGCCAGCAGGAAGGGGGCGTTCACTGAAGCTTTCTTT. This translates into CASRKGAFTEAFF.

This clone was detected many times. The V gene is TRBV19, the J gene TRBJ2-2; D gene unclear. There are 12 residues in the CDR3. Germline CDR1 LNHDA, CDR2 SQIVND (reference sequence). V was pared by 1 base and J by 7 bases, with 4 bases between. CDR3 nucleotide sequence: TGTGCCAGTAGTATAGTCGGCGGGGAGCTGTTTTTT. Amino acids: CASSIVGGELFF.

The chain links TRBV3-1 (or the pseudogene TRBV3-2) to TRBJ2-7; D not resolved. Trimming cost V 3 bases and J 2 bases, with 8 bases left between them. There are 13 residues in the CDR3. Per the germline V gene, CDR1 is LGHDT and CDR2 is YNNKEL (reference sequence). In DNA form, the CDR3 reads TGTGCCAGCAGCCATTCCAGGACCTACGAGCAGTACTTC. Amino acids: CASSHSRTYEQYF.

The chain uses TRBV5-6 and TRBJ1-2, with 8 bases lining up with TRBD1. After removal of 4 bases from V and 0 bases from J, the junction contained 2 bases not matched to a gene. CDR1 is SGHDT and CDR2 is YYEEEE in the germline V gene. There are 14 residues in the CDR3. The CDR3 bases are TGTGCCAGCAGCCCGACAGGGGCTAACTATGGCTACACCTTC. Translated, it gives CASSPTGANYGYTF.

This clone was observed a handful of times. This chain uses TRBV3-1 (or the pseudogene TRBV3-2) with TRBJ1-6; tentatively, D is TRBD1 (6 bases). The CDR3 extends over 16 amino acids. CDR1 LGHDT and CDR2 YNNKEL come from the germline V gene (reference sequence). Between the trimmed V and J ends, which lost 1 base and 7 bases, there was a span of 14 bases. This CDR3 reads CASSQGGPRGNSPLHF. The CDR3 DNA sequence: TGTGCCAGCAGCCAAGGCGGTCCCAGGGGAAATTCACCCCTCCACTTT.